This entry describes one T cell receptor beta chain. This CDR3 has 15 amino acids. Germline V CDR1 and CDR2: LNHNV, YYDKDF (reference sequence). Between the trimmed V and J ends, which lost 0 bases and 6 bases, there was a span of 9 bases. These data are taken from a study of human T cells and chemical hapten exposure. Study in general: The patch tests put 0.01% DPC on the skin of the upper back and were read 6 days later.

TCRdb redid the calling of the RACE reads with MiXCR, one entry per CDR3 protein. Among 55,000 to 80,000 distinct CDR3 sequences listed, approximately 10% were seen once. Time point reported: patch test 3, about 24 weeks after DPC sensitization. The treatment: therapeutic diphenylcyclopropenone sensitization with weekly scalp DPC. Extraction yielded total RNA from whole blood (unfractionated). V and J are TRBV15 and TRBJ1-6; D ambiguous. The TCR comes from a woman aged 30 to 39 with alopecia areata. Some clones in this sample may be carry-over from other donors' samples. Sample: whole blood, taken in connection with sensitization to the hapten diphenylcyclopropenone (DPC). The CDR3 nucleotides read TGTGCCACCAGCAGAGATCAGCTTTTTAATTCACCCCTCCACTTT. This translates into CATSRDQLFNSPLHF.